These 13 T cell receptor beta chains were all obtained from the same sample, sequenced in a study of control samples from healthy donors and cancer patients. Repertoires were generated with immunoSEQ multiplex PCR, while TCRdb's copy carries only in-frame clones and drops some. The repertoire holds around 68,000 clones, around 80% seen once, with 15% to 18% in the top ten. Source material: blood. These receptors came from a man aged 60-69 years in good health.

The CDR3 region is CASRGTLHNEQFF. The CDR3 DNA sequence: TGTGCCAGCAGGGGGACACTGCACAATGAGCAGTTCTTC. This chain links TRBV6-5 with TRBJ2-1, with D perhaps TRBD1 (6 bases). Germline V gene data show CDR1 as MNHEY and CDR2 as SVGAGI. CDR3 length: 13 amino acids. Trimming stripped 6 bases from V and 5 bases from J, with 11 bases between.

The chain has TRBV9 and TRBJ2-7; the D gene could be TRBD1 or TRBD2 (5 bases each). This CDR3 is built from 14 residues. Looked up from germline, CDR1 is SGDLS and CDR2 is YYNGEE. V was trimmed by 2 bases and J by 1 base, leaving 10 bases between them. CDR3 protein: CASSVGTVSYEQYF. The DNA of the CDR3 is TGTGCCAGCAGCGTCGGGACCGTTTCCTACGAGCAGTACTTC.

This sequence joins TRBV5-8 and TRBJ2-1; 7 bases align to TRBD2. V shed 0 bases and J 2 bases; nucleotides not matched to a gene: 14. Germline V gives CDR1 SGHTS, CDR2 YDEGEE. This CDR3 region has 19 residues. The CDR3 reads CASSLVLSYTAGAYNEQFF. The CDR3 DNA is TGTGCCAGCAGCTTGGTTTTATCTTATACGGCGGGGGCCTACAATGAGCAGTTCTTC.

Concerning this clone: The same CDR3 can be traced to other DNA sequences in this sample. The chain employs TRBV7-2 and TRBJ2-7; D is ambiguous. V was pared by 0 bases and J by 0 bases, with 6 bases between. The V gene's germline CDR1 is SGHTA and CDR2 FQGNSA. CDR3 length: 14 amino acids. The CDR3: CASSLAGSSYEQYF. The CDR3 DNA sequence: TGTGCCAGCAGCTTAGCGGGAAGCTCCTACGAGCAGTACTTC. The whole variable domain, filled in from reference TRBV7-2 and TRBJ2-7, reads GAGVSQSPSNKVTEKGKDVELRCDPISGHTALYWYRQSLGQGLEFLIYFQGNSAPDKSGLPSDRFSAERTGGSVSTLTIQRTQQEDSAVYLCASSLAGSSYEQYFGPGTRLTVT.

The J gene is TRBJ2-7, the V gene TRBV19; 7 bases map to TRBD2. The germline CDR1 and CDR2 sequences are LNHDA and SQIVND (reference sequence). V shed 5 bases and J 2 bases; nucleotides not matched to a gene: 6. This CDR3 has 14 residues. The CDR3: CASSGLAEPYEQYF. DNA for the CDR3: TGTGCCAGTAGTGGGCTAGCGGAGCCCTACGAGCAGTACTTC.

This clone was observed a single time. As DNA, the CDR3 is TGTGCCAGCAGCCTGCAACTAGTGTACCAAGAGACCCAGTACTTC. Residues: CASSLQLVYQETQYF. This rearrangement joins TRBV3-1 (or the pseudogene TRBV3-2) to TRBJ2-5; a possible D gene is TRBD2 (5 bases). CDR1 and CDR2 from the germline V gene are LGHDT and YNNKEL (reference sequence). The V and J ends lost 4 bases and 0 bases respectively, with 12 bases between them. The CDR3 is 15 amino acids.

This rearrangement joins TRBV6-2 or TRBV6-3 to TRBJ2-1, with D perhaps matching TRBD2 (6 bases). V was pared by 2 bases and J by 1 base, with 9 bases between. Germline loops: CDR1 MNHEY, CDR2 SVGEGT. This CDR3 has 15 amino acids. As DNA, the CDR3 is TGTGCCAGCAGTTACGCCGGACTATCCTACAATGAGCAGTTCTTC. It specifies CASSYAGLSYNEQFF.

The V and J genes are TRBV6-2 or TRBV6-3 and TRBJ2-7; D is unclear. The length of the CDR3 is 13 residues. Germline V gene sequence: CDR1 MNHEY, CDR2 SVGEGT. V was clipped by 6 bases and J by 4 bases, with 13 bases between them. This CDR3 reads CASSRSLLYEQYF. CDR3 sequence (DNA): TGTGCCAGCAGCAGGAGCTTACTTTACGAGCAGTACTTC.

This chain joins TRBV9 and TRBJ2-1, with 9 positions matching TRBD2. The CDR3 runs to 20 residues. With 2 bases clipped from V and 0 bases from J, the junction kept 15 bases outside the gene matches. Germline V gene lookup returns CDR1 SGDLS and CDR2 YYNGEE. The CDR3 region has the DNA TGTGCCAGCAGCGTCAGAGGTAGCGGGAGCCCGCTCAGCTCCTACAATGAGCAGTTCTTC. Translating gives CASSVRGSGSPLSSYNEQFF. The whole variable domain, filled in from reference TRBV9 and TRBJ2-1, reads DSGVTQTPKHLITATGQRVTLRCSPRSGDLSVYWYQQSLDQGLQFLIQYYNGEERAKGNILERFSAQQFPDLHSELNLSSLELGDSALYFCASSVRGSGSPLSSYNEQFFGPGTRLTVL.

The chain uses TRBV3-1 (or the pseudogene TRBV3-2) and TRBJ2-1; tentative D call: TRBD2 (5 bases). V was cut by 1 base and J by 2 bases, with 6 bases left in between. This CDR3 is built from 14 residues. Looked up from germline, CDR1 is LGHDT and CDR2 is YNNKEL (reference sequence). The CDR3 region has the DNA TGTGCCAGCAGCCAAGCGGGAACCTACAATGAGCAGTTCTTC. It is translated as CASSQAGTYNEQFF.

The chain joins TRBV7-2 to TRBJ2-3; TRBD2 matches 14 bases. CDR3 length: 18 amino acids. V shed 1 base and J 4 bases; nucleotides not matched to a gene: 7. CDR1 and CDR2 from the germline V gene are SGHTA and FQGNSA. This CDR3 is CASSLVVTSGRAPDTQYF. As DNA, the CDR3 is TGTGCCAGCAGCTTAGTAGTGACTAGCGGGAGGGCCCCAGATACGCAGTATTTT.

The chain couples TRBV18 to TRBJ1-5; D is perhaps TRBD1 (6 bases). Trimming took off 5 bases at V and 3 bases at J, with 11 bases between the two ends. This CDR3 region has 14 residues. CDR1 is KGHSH and CDR2 is LQKENI in the germline V gene. This CDR3 reads CASSSQGSNQPQHF. DNA of the CDR3: TGTGCCAGCTCATCACAGGGTTCCAATCAGCCCCAGCATTTT.

The chain combines TRBV4-2 with TRBJ2-1; D is unresolved. There are 13 residues in the CDR3. Between the trimmed V and J ends, which lost 0 bases and 5 bases, there was a span of 5 bases. Germline loops: CDR1 LGHNA, CDR2 YNFKEQ. The CDR3 DNA reads TGTGCCAGCAGCCAAGAAAAAAACAATGAGCAGTTCTTC. Translation gives CASSQEKNNEQFF.